These 8 T cell receptor beta chains originate from one sample sequenced in a study of a mutant IDH1 vaccine in newly diagnosed glioma. Measured with immunoSEQ multiplex PCR; TCRdb has only the in-frame clones, and not every one. The profile shows 70,000 or so clones, 65% to 85% of them singletons. Time point: baseline, week 1 (first vaccination visit). Treatment meaning: pre-vaccination baseline after standard-of-care therapy. Sequencing used peripheral blood mononuclear cells (PBMCs), obtained from a glioma patient treated with radiotherapy, temozolomide or both. These receptors originate from a woman aged 18-29 years with glioma. Some clones in this sample may be carry-over from other donors' samples.

The chain recombines TRBV4-3 with TRBJ1-1; D uncertain. In germline, CDR1 is LGHNA, CDR2 YSLEER. CDR3 length: 13 residues. Trimming removed 2 bases from V and 4 bases from J, with 8 bases in between. The CDR3 reads CASSQIGSTEAFF. Written as DNA, the CDR3 is TGCGCCAGCAGCCAAATCGGTTCCACTGAAGCTTTCTTT.

This clone was detected only a few times. This chain joins TRBV19 and TRBJ1-5, with unresolved D. Per the germline V gene, CDR1 is LNHDA and CDR2 is SQIVND (reference sequence). This CDR3 comprises 13 residues. V was shortened by 5 bases and J by 4 bases, with 9 bases between the two germline ends. The CDR3 spells CASSWAENQPQHF. For the CDR3, the DNA is TGTGCCAGTAGTTGGGCAGAGAATCAGCCCCAGCATTTT.

This clone was observed a single time. V and J are TRBV27 and TRBJ2-7; 7 nucleotides align to TRBD2. CDR3 size: 14 residues. Germline values: CDR1 MNHEY, CDR2 SMNVEV (reference sequence). Unmatched junction bases numbered 3, after V lost 2 bases and J lost 2 bases. CDR3 in DNA: TGTGCCAGCAGTTTAACTAGCGCGACCTACGAGCAGTACTTC. It encodes CASSLTSATYEQYF.

The chain has TRBV30 and TRBJ2-2; maybe TRBD1 (5 bases). V was cut by 4 bases and J by 6 bases, with 9 bases left in between. Germline V gives CDR1 GTSNPN, CDR2 SVGIG (reference sequence). The length of the CDR3 is 12 residues. The CDR3 reads CAWTSGPGELFF. Here the CDR3 DNA reads TGTGCCTGGACCTCAGGGCCCGGGGAGCTGTTTTTT.

The chain combines TRBV30 with TRBJ1-4; D possibly corresponds to TRBD1 (5 bases). V shed 1 base and J shed 7 bases, with 10 bases lying between them. CDR1 and CDR2 (germline): GTSNPN, SVGIG (reference sequence). This CDR3 region has 13 residues. CDR3 sequence: CAWSDGGIEKLFF. CDR3 in DNA: TGTGCCTGGAGTGACGGGGGGATTGAAAAACTGTTTTTT.

V is TRBV18 and J is TRBJ1-4, with D maybe TRBD1 (6 bases). Germline loops: CDR1 KGHSH, CDR2 LQKENI. The CDR3 totals 15 residues. V was pared by 3 bases and J by 8 bases, with 16 bases between. The CDR3 DNA follows: TGTGCCAGCTCACCGGAGGGGGGGGCAAAAGAAAAACTGTTTTTT. Encoded protein: CASSPEGGAKEKLFF.

The V and J genes are TRBV9 and TRBJ1-2, with D possibly matching TRBD1 (5 bases). The germline CDR1 and CDR2 sequences are SGDLS and YYNGEE. There are 14 residues in the CDR3. V was pared by 4 bases and J by 5 bases, with 15 bases between. CDR3 region: CASSLEGMGYGYTF. In DNA, the CDR3 is TGTGCCAGCAGCTTAGAGGGGATGGGGTATGGCTACACCTTC.

This clone was seen only a few times. CDR3 sequence (DNA): TGTGCCAGCAGTGACATCAGGGTTGACGGCTACACCTTC. This encodes CASSDIRVDGYTF. The chain recombines TRBV6-1 with TRBJ1-2; TRBD1 might be the D (5 bases). CDR3 length: 13 residues. The germline gives CDR1 MNHNS, CDR2 SASEGT. V was cut by 3 bases and J by 8 bases, with 13 bases left in between.